Sequencing of this TCR beta chain was carried out in a study of blood T cell repertoires in COVID-19. Study-level information: Donors in the United States, Italy and Spain gave samples during acute or convalescent COVID-19.

The protocol was immunoSEQ multiplex PCR, while the TCRdb copy is restricted to in-frame clones and leaves out a portion. The sample includes 300,000 to 400,000 clones, roughly 89% of them seen just once. V dropped 3 bases and J dropped 4 bases, with 12 bases sitting between them. The CDR3 consists of 14 residues. Germline-derived CDR1 and CDR2 are GTSNPN and SVGIG (reference sequence). The participants were between roughly 18 and 89 years old and came from 24 US areas. Self-reported history from a screening survey and questionnaire set each donor's cohort. Donors of Cohort 3 who recovered were those that had two negative PCRs, clearance, or symptom resolution.

The TCR was taken from a man aged 60-69 years who had recovered from COVID-19. The sequenced material came from PBMCs or T cells enriched from blood (not recorded which). The V and J genes are TRBV30 and TRBJ1-4, with D possibly matching TRBD1 (5 bases). CDR3 loop: CAWRRDSLNEKLFF. The DNA for the CDR3 is TGTGCCTGGAGGAGGGACTCCCTTAATGAAAAACTGTTTTTT.